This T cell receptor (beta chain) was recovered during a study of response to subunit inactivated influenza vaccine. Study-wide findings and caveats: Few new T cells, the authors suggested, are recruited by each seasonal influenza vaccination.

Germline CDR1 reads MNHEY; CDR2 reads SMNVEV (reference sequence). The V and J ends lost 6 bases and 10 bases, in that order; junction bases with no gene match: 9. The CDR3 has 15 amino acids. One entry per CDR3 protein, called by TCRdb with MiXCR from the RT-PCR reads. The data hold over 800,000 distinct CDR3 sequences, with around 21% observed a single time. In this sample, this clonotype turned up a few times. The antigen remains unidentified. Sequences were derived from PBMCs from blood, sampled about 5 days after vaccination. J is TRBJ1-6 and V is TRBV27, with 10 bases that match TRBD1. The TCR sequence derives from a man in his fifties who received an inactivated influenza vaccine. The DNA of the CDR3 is TGTGCCAGCAGAGCCGGGACAGGGGATTGGTCACCCCTCCACTTT. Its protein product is CASRAGTGDWSPLHF.